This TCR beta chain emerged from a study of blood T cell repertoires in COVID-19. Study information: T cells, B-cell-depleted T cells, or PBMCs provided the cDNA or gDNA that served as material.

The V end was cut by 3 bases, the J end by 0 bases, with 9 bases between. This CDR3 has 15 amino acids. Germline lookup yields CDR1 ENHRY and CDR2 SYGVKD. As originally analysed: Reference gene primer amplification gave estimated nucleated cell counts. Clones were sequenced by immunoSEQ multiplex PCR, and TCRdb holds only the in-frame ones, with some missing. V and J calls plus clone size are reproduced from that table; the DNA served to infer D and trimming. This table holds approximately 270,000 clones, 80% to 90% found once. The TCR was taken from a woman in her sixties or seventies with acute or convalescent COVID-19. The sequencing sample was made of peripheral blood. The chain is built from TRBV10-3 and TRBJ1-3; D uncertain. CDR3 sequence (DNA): TGTGCCATCAGTGATATCGCGTCCTCTGGAAACACCATATATTTT. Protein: CAISDIASSGNTIYF.